This T cell receptor (beta chain) comes out of a study of T cells in Graves' hyperthyroidism and ophthalmopathy (dated by TCRdb to about 2019). Broadly, across the study: Peripheral blood samples were taken at initial diagnosis, before any treatment was given. To identify distinguishing TCR V-J signatures, a discovery cohort of some 100 patients was used, comprising approximately 40 with Graves' ophthalmopathy and some 60 with stable Graves' hyperthyroidism. Prospective prediction of ophthalmopathy was tested in an independent validation cohort of fewer than 20 hyperthyroidism patients and around 16 patients who later progressed to ophthalmopathy. For training and testing, the 110 or so patients in the discovery cohort were randomly divided in a 7:3 ratio. Thyroid tissue and blood T-cell repertoires from roughly 6 Graves' hyperthyroidism patients were also compared in the study. After sampling, hyperthyroidism patients received methimazole starting at 30 mg daily, and ophthalmopathy patients received high-dose intravenous methylprednisolone. The paper reports TCR Vbeta CDR3 sequencing of roughly 140 peripheral blood samples: 43 ophthalmopathy, fewer than 80 hyperthyroidism and around 17 progressor patients. Study-wide findings and limitations: Ophthalmopathy was separated from stable hyperthyroidism by a 13 V-J signature model, with roughly 88% sensitivity and about 81% specificity obtained in cross-validation and 80%/75% obtained in testing. Most expanded thyroid clonotypes (frequency above 0.001) were also found in blood, which suggests that blood repertoires may mirror thyroid immune responses. In validation, the model predicted progression to ophthalmopathy a median of approximately 6.6 months before onset, with approximately 70% sensitivity and around 76% specificity. Sample size was not statistically predetermined, and investigators were not blinded to group allocation.

For CDR1 and CDR2, the germline V gene lists MDHEN and SYDVKM. V is pared back by 2 bases and J by 4 bases, with 12 bases lying between the germline termini. CDR3 length: 16 amino acids, cysteine to phenylalanine. The DNA shown is the 48-base CDR3, in frame from base 1. There are many counts of this clonotype. Its cognate antigen has yet to be identified. Base qualities are missing; no much larger clone stands one base away. Amplification of TCR beta CDR3 regions was carried out from RNA transcripts. The first round of RT-PCR for the TCR CDR3 was performed with the HTBI primer set and the Qiagen OneStep RT-PCR kit. Libraries were constructed in a second round of multiplex PCR, after which size selection and purification were performed. Libraries were sequenced paired-end with 100 bp reads on an Illumina HiSeq2000. Concerning the study's data processing: SOAPnuke was used to process the raw data, with reads discarded if the reads contained adapters or uncalled bases, had a mean Phred below 15, or lacked an exact constant-primer or identifier match. COPE v1.2.5 was used to merge high-quality paired reads, and clonotypes were defined as unique nucleotide sequences. MiTCR v1.1 was used to align clonotypes to the IMGT TRBV, TRBD and TRBJ reference segments. Analysis was restricted to V-J combinations with a frequency above 0.0001, which covered roughly 99% of repertoires. A TCS score was defined as the ratio of F50 (clonal expansion) to E x V (chaos), with BLOSUM62-based TCRdist applied between CDR3 peptides within each V-J. Welch's t-statistics and random forest reduced fewer than 600 V-J features to some 14, which were used in a naive Bayes classifier (R e1071). In TCRdb, the public reads were trimmed at Q25 with fastp and aligned with MiXCR, with productive beta chains retained. Entries that share a CDR3 protein sequence are merged under the most common genes and DNA. TCRdb's processing, not the study's, gives the V and J calls here. The sample contains 350,000 to 450,000 distinct CDR3 sequences, roughly 15% of them found a single time. The ten largest clones add up to around a third of the sample.

Hyperthyroidism patients were aged 18 to 65 years and newly diagnosed, with disease duration of less than 2 months. Patients with uncontrolled infections, other autoimmune diseases, pregnancy or lactation were excluded. Diagnoses relied on clinical symptoms, serum thyroxine and TRAb, thyroid ultrasound and orbital computed tomography. Blood from progressor patients was collected at the time of first diagnosis with hyperthyroidism, before any ophthalmopathy symptoms had appeared. Ficoll-Paque density gradient centrifugation was used to isolate PBMCs from under 11 ml of fresh peripheral blood. Progressor patients were first diagnosed with Graves' hyperthyroidism and then developed ophthalmopathy during follow-up. Total RNA was extracted using Trizol reagent, and RNA quality was assessed on an Agilent 2100 Bioanalyzer.

The sample was blood. The TCR originated in a woman in her 30s with Graves' hyperthyroidism that later progressed to Graves' ophthalmopathy. Rearrangement joined TRBV28 to TRBJ1-6, with TRBD1 tentatively as D gene (5 bases match). The bases are TGTGCCAGCAGTTTAGACAGAAGAGCTTATAATTCACCCCTCCACTTT. The resulting protein is CASSLDRRAYNSPLHF.